These T cell receptor beta chains were read from a single sample in a study of cytomegalovirus exposure and HLA in healthy donors. Produced via immunoSEQ multiplex PCR; TCRdb's table is partial and in-frame only. The sample lists 100,000 to 150,000 clones, around 85% occurring once. The sequencing sample was made of PBMCs. The source is a boy between 10 and 17 years old in good health and CMV-seronegative. Each CDR3 is given with its conserved first and last residue. A D gene is named only where the DNA matches it firmly. Some rows mark clone size as missing; the rest say once, few, many or name a class of expanded clone.

>TRBV7-2|TRBJ2-1|.|TRBD1
CASSRDRWFAFF
TGTGCCAGCAGCAGGGACAGGTGGTTCGCGTTCTTC
>TRBV6-5|TRBJ1-4|.|.
CASSPRVGGEKLFF
TGTGCCAGCAGTCCCAGGGTAGGGGGTGAAAAACTGTTTTTT
>TRBV18|TRBJ2-1|.|TRBD2
CASSPRLAGGLGNEQFF
TGTGCCAGCTCACCACGCCTAGCGGGGGGGCTCGGCAATGAGCAGTTCTTC
>TRBV10-3|TRBJ1-2|.|TRBD1
CAITPGQGIGYTF
TGTGCCATCACCCCGGGACAGGGGATTGGCTACACCTTC
>TRBV20-1|TRBJ1-1|few|.
CSAPGRAEAFF
TGCAGTGCTCCCGGGAGGGCTGAAGCTTTCTTT
>TRBV7-9|TRBJ1-2|.|.
CASSSKDSLYYGYTF
TGTGCCAGCAGCTCCAAGGACAGTCTTTACTATGGCTACACCTTC
>TRBV5-4|TRBJ2-7|.|TRBD2
CASRPSGGSYEQYF
TGTGCCAGCAGACCTAGCGGGGGCTCCTACGAGCAGTACTTC
>TRBV11-2|TRBJ2-3|.|TRBD2
CASSSRILAGVSDTQYF
TGTGCCAGCAGCTCGAGAATCTTAGCGGGAGTATCAGATACGCAGTATTTT
>TRBV2|TRBJ1-2|.|TRBD1
CASRQITGAGYTF
TGTGCCAGCCGACAGATTACAGGGGCTGGCTACACCTTC
>TRBV19|TRBJ2-7|once|.
CASSILGQSYEQYF
TGTGCCAGTAGTATTCTTGGGCAGTCCTACGAGCAGTACTTC
>TRBV5-1|TRBJ2-7|once|.
CASSLAAGQDYEQYF
TGCGCCAGCAGCTTGGCCGCGGGCCAGGACTACGAGCAGTACTTC
>TRBV19|TRBJ2-5|.|TRBD2
CASSSTLAGGPETQYF
TGTGCCAGTAGTTCAACCCTAGCGGGAGGGCCAGAGACCCAGTACTTC
>TRBV6-5|TRBJ2-2|.|TRBD2
CASSYAGGRTGELFF
TGTGCCAGCAGTTATGCGGGGGGGAGGACCGGGGAGCTGTTTTTT
>TRBV5-1|TRBJ1-3|.|.
CASSLGNTGLSGNTIYF
TGCGCCAGCAGCTTGGGGAATACAGGCTTATCTGGAAACACCATATATTTT
>TRBV19|TRBJ1-2|.|TRBD1
CASSIGPGQGARYGYTF
TGTGCCAGTAGTATAGGTCCGGGACAGGGGGCGCGGTATGGCTACACCTTC
>TRBV30|TRBJ1-3|few|.
CAWMGSGRGNTIYF
TGTGCCTGGATGGGTTCTGGGAGAGGAAACACCATATATTTT
>TRBV5-1|TRBJ2-1|.|TRBD2
CASSLARLAGAYNEQFF
TGCGCCAGCAGCTTGGCGCGGCTAGCGGGAGCCTACAATGAGCAGTTCTTC
>TRBV4-3|TRBJ2-1|.|TRBD1
CASSRTGANYPSSYNEQFF
TGCGCCAGCAGCCGAACAGGGGCAAATTACCCTAGCTCCTACAATGAGCAGTTCTTC
>TRBV2|TRBJ1-5|.|.
CASSETGSNQPQHF
TGTGCCAGCAGCGAGACAGGCAGCAATCAGCCCCAGCATTTT
>TRBV11-3|TRBJ2-1|.|.
CASSFTGLDEQFF
TGTGCCAGCAGCTTTACAGGCCTAGATGAGCAGTTCTTC
>TRBV2|TRBJ2-7|few|.
CASSGRVHEQYF
TGTGCCAGCAGTGGGCGGGTCCACGAGCAGTACTTC
>TRBV9|TRBJ2-3|.|TRBD2
CASSVEGGGVTDTQYF
TGTGCCAGCAGCGTAGAAGGCGGGGGGGTCACAGATACGCAGTATTTT
>TRBV19|TRBJ2-7|.|TRBD2
CASSTSGRSSYEQYF
TGTGCCAGTAGTACTAGCGGGAGGAGCTCCTACGAGCAGTACTTC
>TRBV30|TRBJ2-5|few|.
CACPNGGENQETQYF
TGTGCCTGTCCTAATGGCGGGGAAAACCAAGAGACCCAGTACTTC
>TRBV29-1|TRBJ2-3|.|.
CSVEIADTQYF
TGCAGCGTTGAGATAGCAGATACGCAGTATTTT
>TRBV2|TRBJ2-3|.|.
CASGAGATAADTQYF
TGTGCCAGCGGGGCGGGGGCTACCGCAGCAGATACGCAGTATTTT
>TRBV5-4|TRBJ2-1|once|TRBD1
CASSLERGRNNEQFF
TGTGCCAGCAGCTTGGAGAGGGGGCGAAACAATGAGCAGTTCTTC
>TRBV7-8|TRBJ1-5|.|.
CASSRLGDKGQPQHF
TGTGCCAGCAGCCGCCTGGGGGACAAGGGGCAGCCCCAGCATTTT
>TRBV27|TRBJ2-5|.|.
CASSLQTTLETQYF
TGTGCCAGCAGTCTCCAGACAACCTTAGAGACCCAGTACTTC
>TRBV4-2|TRBJ2-3|.|TRBD2
CASSHILAGGSDTQYF
TGTGCCAGCAGCCACATTCTAGCGGGAGGCTCAGATACGCAGTATTTT
>TRBV5-3|TRBJ2-3|.|.
CARSLLVFTDTQYF
TGTGCCAGAAGCTTGTTAGTCTTCACAGATACGCAGTATTTT
>TRBV6-5|TRBJ2-3|.|.
CASSSRDTDTQYF
TGTGCCAGCAGCTCCAGGGACACAGATACGCAGTATTTT
>TRBV19|TRBJ1-6|.|TRBD1
CASNDRGGNSPLHF
TGTGCCAGTAACGACAGGGGTGGGAATTCACCCCTCCACTTT
>TRBV6-1|TRBJ1-6|.|TRBD1
CASSEGSTGFVYNSPLHF
TGTGCCAGCAGTGAAGGGTCGACAGGGTTCGTGTATAATTCACCCCTCCACTTT
>TRBV7-2|TRBJ1-5|.|.
CASSLVSGNQPQHF
TGTGCCAGCAGCTTAGTCTCAGGGAATCAGCCCCAGCATTTT
>TRBV6-5|TRBJ2-1|.|TRBD2
CALRPGLAHNEQFF
TGTGCCCTCCGGCCGGGACTAGCCCACAATGAGCAGTTCTTC
>TRBV7-2|TRBJ2-1|.|.
CASSSPERVLNEQFF
TGTGCCAGCAGCTCCCCGGAGCGGGTCCTTAATGAGCAGTTCTTC
>TRBV14|TRBJ2-2|.|.
CASSQELADANTGELFF
TGTGCCAGCAGCCAAGAACTAGCAGACGCGAACACCGGGGAGCTGTTTTTT